A single sample is the source of the 13 T cell receptor beta chains below, sequenced in a study of identical twins. From the 5' RACE reads, TCRdb called clonotypes with MiXCR, one entry per CDR3 protein. The sample lists about 890,000 distinct CDR3 sequences, more than 9% occurring once. Another study also made use of these data, one on yellow fever vaccine responses in identical twins.

The material sequenced was PBMCs. These receptors all stem from a woman younger than 30 in good health.

The V gene is TRBV7-9, the J gene TRBJ2-7, with D perhaps TRBD2 (6 bases). V dropped 5 bases and J dropped 0 bases, with 14 bases sitting between them. The V gene's germline CDR1 is SEHNR and CDR2 FQNEAQ (reference sequence). This CDR3 comprises 15 residues. The CDR3 DNA is TGTGCCAGCAGCACCGGGACTGCCTCCTCCTACGAGCAGTACTTC. This gives the protein CASSTGTASSYEQYF.

There are a few counts of this clonotype. The genes are TRBV7-9 and TRBJ2-1, with D hard to call. This CDR3 contains 12 residues. The ends were cut back, 6 bases at V and 8 bases at J, with 11 bases in the middle. The germline V gene encodes CDR1 SEHNR and CDR2 FQNEAQ (reference sequence). The CDR3 here is CASSSKVDEQFF. Here the CDR3 DNA reads TGTGCCAGCAGTTCGAAAGTCGATGAGCAGTTCTTC.

This clonotype was picked up many times. This chain links TRBV28 with TRBJ2-2; D tentatively fits TRBD1 or TRBD2 (5 bases each). CDR1 is MDHEN and CDR2 is SYDVKM in the germline V gene. The CDR3 sequence is 14 residues long. Trimming stripped 10 bases from V and 7 bases from J, with 19 bases between. The CDR3 protein is CATLERGSIGELFF. The DNA of the CDR3 is TGTGCCACCCTGGAGAGGGGAAGTATCGGGGAGCTGTTTTTT. The full variable domain, with the rest looked up from reference TRBV28 and TRBJ2-2, is DVKVTQSSRYLVKRTGEKVFLECVQDMDHENMFWYRQDPGLGLRLIYFSYDVKMKEKGDIPEGYSVSREKKERFSLILESASTNQTSMYLCATLERGSIGELFFGEGSRLTVL.

The rearrangement uses TRBV18 and TRBJ2-7; TRBD1 matches 8 bases. Germline V CDR1 and CDR2: KGHSH, LQKENI. V shed 4 bases and J 9 bases; nucleotides not matched to a gene: 8. CDR3 length: 13 amino acids. CDR3 sequence reads: CASSLGQGNVQYV. CDR3 sequence (DNA): TGTGCCAGCTCACTCGGACAGGGCAATGTGCAGTACGTC.

The V gene is TRBV5-6, the J gene TRBJ2-2, with TRBD2 matching over 11 bases. The CDR3 has 18 amino acids. V was clipped by 3 bases and J by 2 bases; unmatched bases: 9. The germline CDR1 and CDR2 sequences are SGHDT and YYEEEE. The CDR3 sequence: CASSWGRLAGPNTGELFF. CDR3 DNA sequence: TGTGCCAGCAGCTGGGGGCGACTAGCGGGGCCCAACACCGGGGAGCTGTTTTTT.

In its sample, this clonotype was seen many times. This chain joins TRBV5-1 and TRBJ2-1; D remains ambiguous. This CDR3 has 14 residues. V lost 0 bases, J lost 3 bases, and 7 bases lay in between. Germline CDR1 reads SGHRS; CDR2 reads YFSETQ. This CDR3 is CASSLDSYYNEQFF. The CDR3 region has the DNA TGCGCCAGCAGCTTGGACAGTTACTACAATGAGCAGTTCTTC.

CDR3 residues: CASSGTYSNQPQHF. CDR3 DNA sequence: TGTGCCAGCAGTGGGACCTATAGCAATCAGCCCCAGCATTTT. This sequence joins TRBV2 and TRBJ1-5; D is undetermined. Between the trimmed V and J ends, which lost 4 bases and 0 bases, there was a span of 7 bases. CDR1 SNHLY and CDR2 FYNNEI come from the germline V gene. The CDR3 loop spans 14 amino acids.

The chain joins TRBV11-2 to TRBJ2-7; the match to TRBD1 covers 9 bases. This CDR3 spans 17 amino acids. CDR1 and CDR2 from the germline V gene are SGHAT and FQNNGV. V lost 2 bases to trimming and J lost 6 bases; unmatched junction nucleotides: 14. CDR3 region: CASSLRRGGQGHPEQYV. DNA of the CDR3: TGTGCCAGCAGCTTACGGCGAGGGGGACAGGGCCATCCCGAGCAGTACGTC.

There are a few counts of this clonotype. The V and J genes are TRBV4-1 and TRBJ2-7; 10 bases align to TRBD2. The germline V gene has CDR1 MGHRA and CDR2 YSYEKL. CDR3 length: 18 residues. V was clipped by 4 bases and J by 0 bases; unmatched bases: 12. The CDR3 nucleotides are TGCGCCAGCAGCCCTCAAGGATTAGCGGGAGGACTCTCCTACGAGCAGTACTTC. It specifies CASSPQGLAGGLSYEQYF.

This clonotype showed up many times. The chain couples TRBV28 to TRBJ2-1; a possible D gene is TRBD1 (6 bases). The ends were cut back, 3 bases at V and 8 bases at J, with 14 bases in the middle. CDR3 size: 14 residues. Germline-derived CDR1 and CDR2 are MDHEN and SYDVKM. CDR3 sequence reads: CASSLLQGWDEQFF. Here the CDR3 DNA reads TGTGCCAGCAGTTTGTTACAGGGTTGGGATGAGCAGTTCTTC.

V gene TRBV6-2 or TRBV6-3 combines with J gene TRBJ2-3; TRBD2 matches 9 bases. Germline CDR1 is MNHEY and CDR2 is SVGEGT. V dropped 2 bases and J dropped 10; count of bases not matched to a gene: 16. This CDR3 contains 17 residues. In DNA form, the CDR3 reads TGTGCCAGCAGTTACCTTGCTAGCGGGACTAAAAGGAGTCCGCAGTATTTT. This codes for CASSYLASGTKRSPQYF.

This clonotype was detected only a few times. The rearrangement uses TRBV20-1 and TRBJ1-5; D uncertain. Germline values: CDR1 DFQATT, CDR2 SNEGSKA (reference sequence). With 4 bases removed from V and 9 bases from J, the gap between germline ends came to 10 bases. The CDR3 totals 11 residues. CDR3 nucleotide sequence: TGCAGTGCTAATCCCGCCGGGCCCCAGCATTTT. Residues: CSANPAGPQHF.

This clonotype was observed a handful of times. The rearrangement joins TRBV9 to TRBJ2-3; weak D call: TRBD1 (5 bases). The CDR3 covers 15 residues. V lost 0 bases and J 2 bases, leaving 10 bases between the germline ends. Germline V gene lookup returns CDR1 SGDLS and CDR2 YYNGEE. CDR3 residues: CASSVEGSYTDTQYF. The CDR3 DNA is TGTGCCAGCAGCGTAGAGGGGTCCTACACAGATACGCAGTATTTT.